One sample yielded the 18 T cell receptor beta chains listed below, sequenced in a study of blood T cell repertoires in COVID-19. Sequencing used immunoSEQ multiplex PCR; TCRdb keeps in-frame clones, though not all of them. Of 300,000 or so clones listed, around 85% were seen once; the top ten hold around 4.2%. Source material: peripheral blood. These receptor sequences come from a woman between 45 and 65 years old with active or convalescent COVID-19.

This rearrangement joins TRBV29-1 to TRBJ1-1, with a tentative D call TRBD1 (6 bases). Per the germline V gene, CDR1 is SQVTM and CDR2 is ANQGSEA. There are 13 residues in the CDR3. The V end was cut by 6 bases, the J end by 4 bases, with 15 bases between. The CDR3 loop is CSVLKGGFTEAFF. CDR3 DNA sequence: TGCAGCGTCTTGAAAGGGGGTTTCACTGAAGCTTTCTTT.

The V and J genes are TRBV2 and TRBJ1-1, with D possibly matching TRBD1 (6 bases). CDR1 SNHLY and CDR2 FYNNEI come from the germline V gene. V lost 8 bases and J 5 bases, leaving 15 bases between the germline ends. This CDR3 comprises 13 residues. DNA for the CDR3: TGTGCCAGCTGTGGGGGCAGGCAGACTGAAGCTTTCTTT. Amino acids: CASCGGRQTEAFF.

The rearrangement joins TRBV5-5 to TRBJ2-5; no firm D call. This CDR3 has 13 amino acids. Between the trimmed V and J ends, which lost 0 bases and 2 bases, there was a span of 5 bases. Germline V lookup: CDR1 SGHKS, CDR2 YYEKEE (reference sequence). The CDR3 loop is CASSLARQETQYF. The CDR3 DNA follows: TGTGCCAGCAGCTTGGCCAGACAAGAGACCCAGTACTTC.

The V gene is TRBV10-3, the J gene TRBJ2-7; 8 bases match TRBD1. This CDR3 region has 14 residues. Germline CDR1 reads ENHRY; CDR2 reads SYGVKD. With 2 bases clipped from V and 6 bases from J, the junction kept 6 bases outside the gene matches. The CDR3 DNA reads TGTGCCATCAGTGAGCGGACAGGGTTAGGCGAGCAGTACTTC. This translates into CAISERTGLGEQYF.

The V gene is TRBV11-2, the J gene TRBJ1-1, with D uncertain. Germline V CDR1 and CDR2: SGHAT, FQNNGV. The CDR3 consists of 12 residues. V dropped 3 bases and J dropped 5 bases, with 7 bases sitting between them. For the CDR3, the DNA is TGTGCCAGCAGCTTCGCGGGAACTGAAGCTTTCTTT. Its protein is CASSFAGTEAFF.

This clone was detected only once. The chain couples TRBV3-1 (or the pseudogene TRBV3-2) to TRBJ2-3, with D hard to call. V was shortened by 3 bases and J by 4 bases, with 11 bases between the two germline ends. Germline lookup yields CDR1 LGHDT and CDR2 YNNKEL (reference sequence). The CDR3 runs 14 residues. The CDR3 sequence is CASSQARQADTQYF. CDR3 in DNA: TGTGCCAGCAGCCAGGCACGACAAGCAGATACGCAGTATTTT.

The chain couples TRBV5-1 to TRBJ2-7; the match to TRBD1 covers 7 bases. The CDR3 is 15 amino acids. Germline assignment: CDR1 SGHRS and CDR2 YFSETQ. V gave up 4 bases and J gave up 3 bases; unmatched junction bases: 10. The CDR3 protein is CASSNRGIKDYEQYF. In DNA, the CDR3 is TGCGCCAGCAGCAACAGGGGAATTAAGGACTACGAGCAGTACTTC.

The chain employs TRBV11-2 and TRBJ1-2; TRBD1 matches at 8 bases. Germline CDR1 and CDR2: SGHAT and FQNNGV. CDR3 length: 17 amino acids. After removal of 2 bases from V and 8 bases from J, the junction contained 16 bases not matched to a gene. CDR3 DNA sequence: TGTGCCAGCAGCTTAATCCGGACAGGGAAGATCCCCAGAGGCTACACCTTC. It codes for CASSLIRTGKIPRGYTF.

The chain couples TRBV28 to TRBJ1-2; tentative D call: TRBD1 (5 bases). The CDR3 sequence is 15 residues long. Germline loops: CDR1 MDHEN, CDR2 SYDVKM. Trimming pared 2 bases from V and 7 bases from J, leaving 17 bases between. The DNA of the CDR3 is TGTGCCAGCAGTTTAGCCTTCCAGGGTATCCGTGGCTACACCTTC. Protein: CASSLAFQGIRGYTF.

This chain joins TRBV5-1 and TRBJ2-1, with 9 bases that match TRBD2. The CDR3 has 15 residues. V trimming: 6 bases; J trimming: 1 base; junction bases outside the gene matches: 5. The V gene's germline CDR1 is SGHRS and CDR2 YFSETQ. The CDR3 coding sequence is TGCGCCAGCACTAGTAGCGGGAGTTCCTACAATGAGCAGTTCTTC. Translating gives CASTSSGSSYNEQFF.

The chain combines TRBV5-1 with TRBJ2-7; the D gene is possibly TRBD1 (5 bases). V shed 0 bases and J shed 7 bases, with 11 bases lying between them. The CDR3 is 13 amino acids. Looked up from germline, CDR1 is SGHRS and CDR2 is YFSETQ. In DNA form, the CDR3 reads TGCGCCAGCAGCTTGGCAGGGCCAGAGGAGCAGTACTTC. Translating gives CASSLAGPEEQYF.

CDR3 amino acids: CASSRAGQGGTEAFF. CDR3 DNA: TGTGCCAGCAGCCGAGCGGGACAGGGAGGAACTGAAGCTTTCTTT. The rearrangement uses TRBV7-9 and TRBJ1-1; TRBD1 agrees at 9 bases. Losses at the gene ends were 5 bases for V and 5 bases for J; bases not matched to a gene: 9. The CDR3 contains 15 residues. Per germline, CDR1 SEHNR and CDR2 FQNEAQ (reference sequence).

The V call is TRBV4-1, the J call TRBJ1-2, with D uncertain. Germline-derived CDR1 and CDR2 are MGHRA and YSYEKL. CDR3 size: 14 residues. V was shortened by 1 base and J by 5 bases, with 11 bases between the two germline ends. The CDR3 loop reads CASSQGVAMYGYTF. The CDR3 DNA follows: TGCGCCAGCAGCCAAGGCGTTGCGATGTATGGCTACACCTTC.

The J gene is TRBJ2-1, the V gene TRBV19; 13 bases fit TRBD2. This CDR3 has 17 residues. Germline V gives CDR1 LNHDA, CDR2 SQIVND (reference sequence). The V and J ends lost 2 bases and 9 bases, in that order; junction bases with no gene match: 10. The CDR3 protein is CASSITSPGLAGVEQFF. CDR3 coding DNA: TGTGCCAGTAGTATAACCTCTCCAGGACTAGCGGGAGTTGAGCAGTTCTTC.

The chain couples TRBV19 to TRBJ2-3, with D perhaps matching TRBD1 (6 bases). CDR1 is LNHDA and CDR2 is SQIVND in the germline V gene (reference sequence). The CDR3 runs 13 residues. V was clipped by 8 bases and J by 7 bases, with 16 bases between them. The CDR3 DNA reads as TGTGCCAGTTACTCGACCGGGACAAATACGCAGTATTTT. Translating gives CASYSTGTNTQYF.

The chain employs TRBV18 and TRBJ2-1, with 7 bases identical to TRBD2. The length of the CDR3 is 16 residues. Germline CDR1 and CDR2: KGHSH and LQKENI. V lost 3 bases to trimming and J lost 9 bases; unmatched junction nucleotides: 14. The CDR3 protein is CASSPGTGTNNGEQFF. The CDR3 region has the DNA TGTGCCAGCTCACCCGGGACCGGGACTAACAACGGTGAGCAGTTCTTC.

The rearrangement uses TRBV28 and TRBJ2-5, with 9 bases aligning to TRBD1. Germline CDR1 is MDHEN and CDR2 is SYDVKM. This CDR3 comprises 17 residues. V lost 10 bases, J lost 1 base, and 16 bases stayed unmatched. CDR3 in amino acids: CAIRGRDRDRVQETQYF. Written as DNA, the CDR3 is TGTGCCATTCGAGGTCGTGACCGGGACAGGGTCCAAGAGACCCAGTACTTC.

This clone occurred a few times. This chain links TRBV11-2 with TRBJ2-2; D call uncertain. The CDR3 runs to 14 residues. V dropped 5 bases and J dropped 7 bases, with 14 bases sitting between them. Germline V gene lookup returns CDR1 SGHAT and CDR2 FQNNGV. This chain's CDR3 is CASSITAHSGELFF. DNA for the CDR3: TGTGCCAGCAGCATTACCGCACACAGCGGGGAGCTGTTTTTT.